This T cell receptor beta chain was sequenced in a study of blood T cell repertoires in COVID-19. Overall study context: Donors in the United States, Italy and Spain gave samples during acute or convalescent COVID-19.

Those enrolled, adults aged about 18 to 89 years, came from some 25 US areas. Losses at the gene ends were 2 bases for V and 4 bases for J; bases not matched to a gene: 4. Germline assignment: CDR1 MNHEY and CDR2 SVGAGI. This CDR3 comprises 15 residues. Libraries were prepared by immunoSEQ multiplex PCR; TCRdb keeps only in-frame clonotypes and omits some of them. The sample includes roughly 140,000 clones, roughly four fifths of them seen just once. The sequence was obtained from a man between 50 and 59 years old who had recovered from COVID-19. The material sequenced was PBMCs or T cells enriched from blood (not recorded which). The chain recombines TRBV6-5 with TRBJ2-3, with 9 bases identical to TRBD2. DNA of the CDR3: TGTGCCAGCAGTTACAGCGGGGGGTCCCCAGATACGCAGTATTTT. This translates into CASSYSGGSPDTQYF.